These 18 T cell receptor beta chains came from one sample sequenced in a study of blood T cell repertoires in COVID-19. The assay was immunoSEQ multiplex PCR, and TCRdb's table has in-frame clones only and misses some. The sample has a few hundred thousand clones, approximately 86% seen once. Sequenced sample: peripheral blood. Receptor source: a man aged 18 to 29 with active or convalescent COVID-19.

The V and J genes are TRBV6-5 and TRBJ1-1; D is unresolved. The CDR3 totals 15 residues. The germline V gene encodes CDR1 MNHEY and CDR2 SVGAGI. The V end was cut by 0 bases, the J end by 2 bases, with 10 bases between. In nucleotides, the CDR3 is TGTGCCAGCAGTTACTCGATGGTCACTAACACTGAAGCTTTCTTT. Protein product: CASSYSMVTNTEAFF.

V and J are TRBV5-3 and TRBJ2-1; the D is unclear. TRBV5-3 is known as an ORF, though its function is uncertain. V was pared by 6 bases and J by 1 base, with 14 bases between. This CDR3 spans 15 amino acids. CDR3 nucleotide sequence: TGTGCCAGAATGAAAGGAGATGGGTCCTACAATGAGCAGTTCTTC. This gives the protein CARMKGDGSYNEQFF.

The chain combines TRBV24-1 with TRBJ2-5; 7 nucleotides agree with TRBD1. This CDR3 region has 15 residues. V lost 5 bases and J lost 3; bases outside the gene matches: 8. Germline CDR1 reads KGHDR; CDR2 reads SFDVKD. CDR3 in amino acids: CATSGQTGSEETQYF. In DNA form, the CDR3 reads TGTGCCACCAGTGGCCAGACAGGGTCGGAAGAGACCCAGTACTTC.

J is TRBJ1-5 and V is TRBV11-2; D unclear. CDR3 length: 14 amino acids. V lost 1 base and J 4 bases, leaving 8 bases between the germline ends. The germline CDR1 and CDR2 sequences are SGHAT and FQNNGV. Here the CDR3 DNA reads TGTGCCAGCAGCTTAGCTGGCAGAAATCAGCCCCAGCATTTT. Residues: CASSLAGRNQPQHF.

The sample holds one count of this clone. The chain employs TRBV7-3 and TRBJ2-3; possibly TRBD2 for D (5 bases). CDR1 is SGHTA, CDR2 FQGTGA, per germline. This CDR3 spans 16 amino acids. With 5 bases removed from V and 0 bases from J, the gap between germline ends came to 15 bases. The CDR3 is CASSLPLGRSTDTQYF. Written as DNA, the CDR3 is TGTGCCAGCAGCCTCCCCCTGGGGAGAAGCACAGATACGCAGTATTTT.

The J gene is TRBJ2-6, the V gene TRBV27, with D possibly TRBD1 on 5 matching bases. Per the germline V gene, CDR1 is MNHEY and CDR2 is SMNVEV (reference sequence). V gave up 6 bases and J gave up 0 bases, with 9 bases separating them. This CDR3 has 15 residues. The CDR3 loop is CASSPGLSGANVLTF. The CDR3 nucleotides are TGTGCCAGCAGCCCAGGGCTCTCTGGGGCCAACGTCCTGACTTTC.

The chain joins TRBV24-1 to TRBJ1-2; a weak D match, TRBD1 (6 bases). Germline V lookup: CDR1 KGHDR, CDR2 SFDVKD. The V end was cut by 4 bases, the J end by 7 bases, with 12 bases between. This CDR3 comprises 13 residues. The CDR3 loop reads CATSDRGGSGYTF. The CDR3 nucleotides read TGTGCCACCAGTGACCGGGGGGGCAGTGGCTACACCTTC.

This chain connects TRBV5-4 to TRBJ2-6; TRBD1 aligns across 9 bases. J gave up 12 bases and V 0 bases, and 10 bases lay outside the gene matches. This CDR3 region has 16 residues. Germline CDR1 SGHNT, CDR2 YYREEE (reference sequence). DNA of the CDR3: TGTGCCAGCAGCTTGGAAGGGACAGGGCTCTCCCGCGTCCTGACTTTC. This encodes CASSLEGTGLSRVLTF.

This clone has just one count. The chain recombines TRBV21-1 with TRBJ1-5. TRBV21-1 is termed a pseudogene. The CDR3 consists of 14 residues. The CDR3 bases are TGTGCCAGCAGCCCCCGGGGAAGCAATCAGCCCCAGCATTTT. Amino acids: CASSPRGSNQPQHF.

The CDR3 coding sequence is TGTGCCAGCAGCTACTCCGGGACAGCCTACGAGCAGTACTTC. It specifies CASSYSGTAYEQYF. The genes are TRBV7-9 and TRBJ2-7; TRBD1 matches 7 bases. The CDR3 consists of 14 residues. CDR1 is SEHNR, CDR2 FQNEAQ, per germline (reference sequence). The V and J ends lost 4 bases and 2 bases, in that order; junction bases with no gene match: 5.

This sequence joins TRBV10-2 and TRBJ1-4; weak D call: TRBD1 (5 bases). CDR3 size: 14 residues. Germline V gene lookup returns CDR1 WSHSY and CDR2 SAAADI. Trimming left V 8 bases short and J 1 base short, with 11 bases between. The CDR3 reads CASLAGETNEKLFF. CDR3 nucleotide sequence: TGCGCCAGCCTGGCGGGGGAAACTAATGAAAAACTGTTTTTT.

The chain's CDR3 is CASSPLPGGLNEQFF. In nucleotides, the CDR3 is TGCGCCAGCAGCCCCTTACCGGGAGGGTTAAATGAGCAGTTCTTC. This chain joins TRBV4-1 and TRBJ2-1; 8 bases align to TRBD2. Germline assignment: CDR1 MGHRA and CDR2 YSYEKL. This CDR3 has 15 residues. Trimming at V came to 4 bases and at J to 7 bases, leaving 9 bases not matched to a gene.

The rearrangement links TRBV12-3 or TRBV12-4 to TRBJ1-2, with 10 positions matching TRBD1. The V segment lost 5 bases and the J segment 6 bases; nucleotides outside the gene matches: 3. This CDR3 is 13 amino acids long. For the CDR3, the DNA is TGTGCCAGCAGTAGACAGGGGGCTCATGGCTACACCTTC. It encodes CASSRQGAHGYTF.

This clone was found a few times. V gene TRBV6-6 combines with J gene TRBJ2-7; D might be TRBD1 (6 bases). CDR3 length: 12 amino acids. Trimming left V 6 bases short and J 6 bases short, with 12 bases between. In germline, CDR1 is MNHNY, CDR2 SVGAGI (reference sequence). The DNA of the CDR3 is TGTGCCAGCAGCTCTAACAGGGCCGAGCAGTACTTC. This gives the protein CASSSNRAEQYF.

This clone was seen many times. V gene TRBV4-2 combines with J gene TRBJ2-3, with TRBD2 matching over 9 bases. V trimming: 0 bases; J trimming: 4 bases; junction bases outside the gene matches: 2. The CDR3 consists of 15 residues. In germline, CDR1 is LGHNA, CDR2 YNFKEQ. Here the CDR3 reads CASSQERGGPDTQYF. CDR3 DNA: TGTGCCAGCAGCCAAGAGCGGGGGGGCCCAGATACGCAGTATTTT.

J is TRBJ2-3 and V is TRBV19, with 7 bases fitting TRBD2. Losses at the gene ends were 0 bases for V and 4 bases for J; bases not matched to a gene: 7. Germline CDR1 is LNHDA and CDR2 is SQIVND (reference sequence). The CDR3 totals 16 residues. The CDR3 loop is CASSIDPSAGADTQYF. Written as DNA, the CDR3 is TGTGCCAGTAGTATAGATCCTAGCGCGGGGGCAGATACGCAGTATTTT. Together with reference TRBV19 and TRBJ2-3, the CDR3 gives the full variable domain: DGGITQSPKYLFRKEGQNVTLSCEQNLNHDAMYWYRQDPGQGLRLIYYSQIVNDFQKGDIAEGYSVSREKKESFPLTVTSAQKNPTAFYLCASSIDPSAGADTQYFGPGTRLTVL.

CDR3 DNA sequence: TGTGCCAGCAGCGGACAGGTCCCGGGCGGGCGCTACACCTTC. It encodes CASSGQVPGGRYTF. V usage is TRBV9 and J usage is TRBJ1-2; tentatively, D is TRBD1 (6 bases). The V gene lost 3 bases and the J gene lost 9 bases, with 18 bases spanning the gap. Germline CDR1 SGDLS, CDR2 YYNGEE. The CDR3 runs 14 residues.

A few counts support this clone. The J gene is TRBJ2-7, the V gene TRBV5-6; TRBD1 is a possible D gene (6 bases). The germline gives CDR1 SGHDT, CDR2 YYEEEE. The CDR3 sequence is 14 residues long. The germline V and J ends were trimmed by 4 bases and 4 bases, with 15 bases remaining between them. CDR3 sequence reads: CASSPSWGPYEQYF. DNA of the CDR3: TGTGCCAGCAGCCCGTCTTGGGGGCCGTACGAGCAGTACTTC.